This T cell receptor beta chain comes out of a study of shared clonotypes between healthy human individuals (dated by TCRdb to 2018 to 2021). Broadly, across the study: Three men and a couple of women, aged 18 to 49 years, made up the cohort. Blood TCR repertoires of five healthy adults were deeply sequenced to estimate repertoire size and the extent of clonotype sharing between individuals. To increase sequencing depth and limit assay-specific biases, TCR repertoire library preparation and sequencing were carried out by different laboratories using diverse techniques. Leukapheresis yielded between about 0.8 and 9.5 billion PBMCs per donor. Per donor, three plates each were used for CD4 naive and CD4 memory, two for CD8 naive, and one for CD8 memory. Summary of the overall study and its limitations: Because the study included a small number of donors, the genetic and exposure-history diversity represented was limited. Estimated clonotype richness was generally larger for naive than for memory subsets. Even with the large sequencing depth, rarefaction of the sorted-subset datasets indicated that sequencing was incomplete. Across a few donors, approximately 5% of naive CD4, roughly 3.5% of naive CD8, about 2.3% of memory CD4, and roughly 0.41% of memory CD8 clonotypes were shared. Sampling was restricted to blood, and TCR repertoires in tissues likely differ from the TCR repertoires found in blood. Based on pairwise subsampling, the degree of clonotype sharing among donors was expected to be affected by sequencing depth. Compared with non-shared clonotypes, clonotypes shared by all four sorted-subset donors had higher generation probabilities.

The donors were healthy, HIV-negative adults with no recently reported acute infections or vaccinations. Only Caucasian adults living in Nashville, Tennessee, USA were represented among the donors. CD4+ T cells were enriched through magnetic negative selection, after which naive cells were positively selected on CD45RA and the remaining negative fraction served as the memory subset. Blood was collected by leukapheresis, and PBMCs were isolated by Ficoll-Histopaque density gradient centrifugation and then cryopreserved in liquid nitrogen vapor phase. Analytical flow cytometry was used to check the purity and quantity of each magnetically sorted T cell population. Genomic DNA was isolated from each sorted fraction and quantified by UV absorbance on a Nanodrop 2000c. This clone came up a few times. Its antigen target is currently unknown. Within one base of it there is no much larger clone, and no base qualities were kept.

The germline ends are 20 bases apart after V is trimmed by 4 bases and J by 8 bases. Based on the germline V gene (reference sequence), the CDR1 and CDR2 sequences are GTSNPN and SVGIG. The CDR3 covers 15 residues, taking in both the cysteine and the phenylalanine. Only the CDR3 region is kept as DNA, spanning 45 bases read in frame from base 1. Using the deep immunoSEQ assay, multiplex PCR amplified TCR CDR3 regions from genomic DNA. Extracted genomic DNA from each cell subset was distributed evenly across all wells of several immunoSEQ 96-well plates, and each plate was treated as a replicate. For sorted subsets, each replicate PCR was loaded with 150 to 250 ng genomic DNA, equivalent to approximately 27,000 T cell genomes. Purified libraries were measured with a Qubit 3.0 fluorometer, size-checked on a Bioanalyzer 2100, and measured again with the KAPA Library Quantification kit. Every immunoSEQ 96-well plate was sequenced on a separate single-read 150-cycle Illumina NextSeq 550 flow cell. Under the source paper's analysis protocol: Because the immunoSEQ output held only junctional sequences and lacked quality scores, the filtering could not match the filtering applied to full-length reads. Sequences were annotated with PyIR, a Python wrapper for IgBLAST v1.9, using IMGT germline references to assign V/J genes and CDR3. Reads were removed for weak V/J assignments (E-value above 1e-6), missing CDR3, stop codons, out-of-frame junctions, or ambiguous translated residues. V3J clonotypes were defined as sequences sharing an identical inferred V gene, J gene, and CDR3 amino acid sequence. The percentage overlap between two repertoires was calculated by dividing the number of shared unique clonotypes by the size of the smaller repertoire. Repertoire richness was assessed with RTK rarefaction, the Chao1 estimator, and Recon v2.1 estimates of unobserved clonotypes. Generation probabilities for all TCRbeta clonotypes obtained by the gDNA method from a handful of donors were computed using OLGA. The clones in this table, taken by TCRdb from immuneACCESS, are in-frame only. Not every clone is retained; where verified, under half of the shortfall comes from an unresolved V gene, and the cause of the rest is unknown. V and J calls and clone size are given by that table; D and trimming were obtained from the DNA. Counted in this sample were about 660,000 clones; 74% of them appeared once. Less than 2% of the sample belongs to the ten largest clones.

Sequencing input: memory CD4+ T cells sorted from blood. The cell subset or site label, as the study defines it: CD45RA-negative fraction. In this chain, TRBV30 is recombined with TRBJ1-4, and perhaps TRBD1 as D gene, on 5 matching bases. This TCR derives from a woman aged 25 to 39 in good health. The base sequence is TGTGCCTGGACTGACGGGGGTAGCCCGGGGGAAAAACTGTTTTTT. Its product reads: CAWTDGGSPGEKLFF.